The 9 T cell receptor beta chains below were found in one sample sequenced in a study of shared clonotypes between healthy human individuals. Data came from immunoSEQ multiplex PCR; TCRdb stores just in-frame clones and leaves some out. The table includes under 700,000 clones, approximately 95% detected once. Terminally differentiated effector memory CD45RA+ cells were excluded by CCR7 positive selection of CD45RO-negative cells. The material sequenced was naive CD8+ T cells sorted from blood. Receptors were obtained from a woman aged 30 to 39 in good health.

This clone showed up just once. The chain employs TRBV2 and TRBJ2-1; TRBD2 agrees at 10 bases. Trimming at V came to 6 bases and at J to 4 bases, leaving 3 bases not matched to a gene. This CDR3 is built from 14 residues. CDR1 is SNHLY and CDR2 is FYNNEI in the germline V gene. This CDR3 reads CASSASGGYNEQFF. CDR3 coding DNA: TGTGCCAGCAGCGCTAGCGGGGGATACAATGAGCAGTTCTTC.

The chain recombines TRBV9 with TRBJ2-7; possibly TRBD1 for D (6 bases). CDR3 size: 14 residues. V was clipped by 3 bases and J by 5 bases, with 15 bases between them. Per germline, CDR1 SGDLS and CDR2 YYNGEE. The CDR3 coding sequence is TGTGCCAGCAGCGCACGACAGGCCGTCAACGAGCAGTACTTC. Encoded protein: CASSARQAVNEQYF.

V and J are TRBV19 and TRBJ2-7; D gene unclear. V dropped 5 bases and J dropped 0 bases, with 11 bases sitting between them. This CDR3 comprises 14 residues. CDR1 and CDR2 (germline): LNHDA, SQIVND (reference sequence). CDR3 coding DNA: TGTGCCAGTAGTCCGGACCACCACTCCTACGAGCAGTACTTC. As protein: CASSPDHHSYEQYF.

The chain links TRBV25-1 to TRBJ1-4; D may be TRBD1 (5 bases). Germline loops: CDR1 MGHDK, CDR2 SYGVNS. V dropped 3 bases and J dropped 8 bases, with 16 bases sitting between them. The CDR3 runs 15 residues. The CDR3 nucleotides are TGTGCCAGCAGTGATTTAGGGACTTTAGGGGAAAAACTGTTTTTT. Translated: CASSDLGTLGEKLFF.

This clone was counted a few times. This chain joins TRBV4-1 and TRBJ1-1, with no clear D. CDR3 length equals 15 residues. The ends were cut back, 1 base at V and 6 bases at J, with 15 bases in the middle. Germline V CDR1 and CDR2: MGHRA, YSYEKL. The CDR3 coding sequence is TGCGCCAGCAGCCAAGCTCCGGGGATGGGCTCTGAAGCTTTCTTT. Translation gives CASSQAPGMGSEAFF.

The chain recombines TRBV5-1 with TRBJ2-1; possible D gene TRBD1, 6 bases. Germline CDR1 SGHRS, CDR2 YFSETQ. This CDR3 has 14 residues. V dropped 2 bases and J dropped 7 bases, with 13 bases sitting between them. CDR3 loop: CASSFGTPVNEQFF. DNA of the CDR3: TGCGCCAGCAGCTTCGGGACACCGGTTAATGAGCAGTTCTTC.

This clone was found once. The chain combines TRBV7-7 with TRBJ2-3; tentatively, D is TRBD1 or TRBD2 (5 bases each). CDR1 is SSHAT and CDR2 is FNYEAQ in the germline V gene (reference sequence). The CDR3 runs 15 residues. V was shortened by 0 bases and J by 0 bases, with 7 bases between the two germline ends. Written as DNA, the CDR3 is TGTGCCAGCAGCTTAGCCGGGGCAAGCACAGATACGCAGTATTTT. It is translated as CASSLAGASTDTQYF.

The rearrangement links TRBV6-5 to TRBJ1-5; perhaps TRBD1 as D (6 bases). The CDR3 has 16 residues. The V end was cut by 4 bases, the J end by 1 base, with 14 bases between. Germline assignment: CDR1 MNHEY and CDR2 SVGAGI. The CDR3 region is CASSFLRGYSNQPQHF. The CDR3, as DNA: TGTGCCAGCAGTTTCCTCAGGGGATACAGCAATCAGCCCCAGCATTTT.

A note on this clone: Other DNA sequences in the sample encode the same CDR3. CDR3 protein: CASSFLANTGELFF. The DNA for the CDR3 is TGTGCCAGCAGTTTCCTAGCGAACACCGGGGAGCTGTTTTTT. This rearrangement joins TRBV28 to TRBJ2-2; D uncertain. This CDR3 contains 14 residues. Trimming shortened V by 3 bases and J by 0 bases, and 5 bases separated the two germline ends. Germline CDR1 and CDR2: MDHEN and SYDVKM.